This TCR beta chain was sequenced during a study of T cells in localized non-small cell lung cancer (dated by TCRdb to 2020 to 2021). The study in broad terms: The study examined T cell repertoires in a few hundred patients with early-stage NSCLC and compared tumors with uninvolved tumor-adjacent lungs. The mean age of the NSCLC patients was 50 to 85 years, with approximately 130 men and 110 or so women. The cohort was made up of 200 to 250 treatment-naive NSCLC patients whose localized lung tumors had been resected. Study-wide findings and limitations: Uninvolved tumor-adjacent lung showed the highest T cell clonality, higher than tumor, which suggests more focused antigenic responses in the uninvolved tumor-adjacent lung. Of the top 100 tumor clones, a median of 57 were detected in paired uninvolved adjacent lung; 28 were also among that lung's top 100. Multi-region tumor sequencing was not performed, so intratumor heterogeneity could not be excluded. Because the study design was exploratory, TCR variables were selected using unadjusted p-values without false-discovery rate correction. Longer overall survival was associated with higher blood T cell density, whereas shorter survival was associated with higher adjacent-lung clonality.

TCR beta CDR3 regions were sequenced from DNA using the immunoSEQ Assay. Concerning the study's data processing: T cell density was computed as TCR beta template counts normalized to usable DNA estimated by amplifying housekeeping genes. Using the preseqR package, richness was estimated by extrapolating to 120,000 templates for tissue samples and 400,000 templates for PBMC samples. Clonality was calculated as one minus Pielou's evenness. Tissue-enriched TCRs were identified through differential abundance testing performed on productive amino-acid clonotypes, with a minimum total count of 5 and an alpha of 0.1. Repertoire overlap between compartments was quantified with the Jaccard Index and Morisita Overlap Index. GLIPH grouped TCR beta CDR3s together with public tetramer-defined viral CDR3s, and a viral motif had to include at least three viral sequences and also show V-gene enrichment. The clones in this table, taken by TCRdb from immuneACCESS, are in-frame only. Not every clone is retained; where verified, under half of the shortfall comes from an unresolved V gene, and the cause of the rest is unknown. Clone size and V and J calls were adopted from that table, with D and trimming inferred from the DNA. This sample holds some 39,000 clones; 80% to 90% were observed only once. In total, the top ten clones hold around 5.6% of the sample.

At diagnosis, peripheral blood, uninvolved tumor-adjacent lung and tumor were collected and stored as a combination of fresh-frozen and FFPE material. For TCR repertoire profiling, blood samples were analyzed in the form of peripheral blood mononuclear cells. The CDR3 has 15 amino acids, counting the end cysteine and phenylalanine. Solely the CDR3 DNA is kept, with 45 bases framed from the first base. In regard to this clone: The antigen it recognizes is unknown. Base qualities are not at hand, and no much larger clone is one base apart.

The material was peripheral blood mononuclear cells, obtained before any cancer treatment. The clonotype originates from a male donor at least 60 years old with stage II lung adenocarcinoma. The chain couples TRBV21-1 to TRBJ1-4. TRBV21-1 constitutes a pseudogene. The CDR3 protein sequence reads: CASGLLRPTNEKLFF. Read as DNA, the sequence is TGTGCCAGCGGTCTTCTCCGGCCCACTAATGAAAAACTGTTTTTT.